These 5 T cell receptor beta chains came from one sample sequenced in a study of blood T cell repertoires in COVID-19 (dated by TCRdb to between 2020 and 2021). The library was produced with the immunoSEQ multiplex PCR assay. TCRdb retrieved this table from immuneACCESS and kept in-frame rearrangements only. Not all clones are present; in checked studies, unresolved V genes account for under half, and no reason is known for the remainder. This sample holds about 530,000 clones; roughly nine tenths were observed only once. The ten largest clones take up about 8.2% of the sample. The sample comprised peripheral blood. These receptors were taken from a woman in her 50s with COVID-19, enrolled during active disease.

To note about this clone: The same CDR3 also results from other DNA sequences found in this sample. The chain joins TRBV9 to TRBJ1-1, with TRBD1 as a possible D gene (5 bases). Germline values: CDR1 SGDLS, CDR2 YYNGEE. This CDR3 contains 15 residues. V lost 0 bases, J lost 0 bases, and 9 bases lay in between. DNA of the CDR3: TGTGCCAGCAGCGTAGGGGGCAGTTTGAACACTGAAGCTTTCTTT. It translates to CASSVGGSLNTEAFF.

The chain joins TRBV30 to TRBJ2-2, with TRBD1 identical over 10 bases. The germline gives CDR1 GTSNPN, CDR2 SVGIG (reference sequence). This CDR3 has 14 amino acids. J gave up 7 bases and V 3 bases, and 5 bases lay outside the gene matches. For the CDR3, the DNA is TGTGCCTGGAGGAGACAGGGGGCTGTCGGGGAGCTGTTTTTT. This translates into CAWRRQGAVGELFF.

This chain links TRBV2 with TRBJ1-3; D ambiguous. The CDR3 runs to 16 residues. Germline values: CDR1 SNHLY, CDR2 FYNNEI. V dropped 0 bases and J dropped 3 bases, with 12 bases sitting between them. The CDR3 sequence is CASSEARGYGGNTIYF. Here the CDR3 DNA reads TGTGCCAGCAGTGAAGCCCGCGGATACGGTGGAAACACCATATATTTT.

This chain joins TRBV19 and TRBJ2-5, with 8 bases lining up with TRBD1. Losses at the gene ends were 9 bases for V and 1 base for J; bases not matched to a gene: 7. Germline V gene sequence: CDR1 LNHDA, CDR2 SQIVND (reference sequence). CDR3 length equals 14 residues. Here the CDR3 reads CASRQGPFQETQYF. CDR3 in DNA: TGTGCCAGCCGACAGGGGCCTTTCCAAGAGACCCAGTACTTC. Full variable domain (missing parts from reference TRBV19 and TRBJ2-5): DGGITQSPKYLFRKEGQNVTLSCEQNLNHDAMYWYRQDPGQGLRLIYYSQIVNDFQKGDIAEGYSVSREKKESFPLTVTSAQKNPTAFYLCASRQGPFQETQYFGPGTRLLVL.

CDR3 in amino acids: CSAEGRGEAFF. For the CDR3, the DNA is TGCAGTGCGGAGGGGAGGGGTGAAGCTTTCTTT. The genes are TRBV20-1 and TRBJ1-1; TRBD1 is a possible D gene (5 bases). CDR1 and CDR2 (germline): DFQATT, SNEGSKA (reference sequence). V was cut by 6 bases and J by 7 bases, with 12 bases left in between. The CDR3 spans 11 residues.